Listed below are T cell receptor beta chains from one sample, sequenced in a study of T cells after yellow fever vaccination. TCRdb re-called the 5' RACE reads with MiXCR, one entry per CDR3 protein. This table holds approximately 150,000 distinct CDR3 sequences, approximately 9.7% found once. The sample in question was CD8+ T cells sorted from PBMCs, obtained 45 days after the yellow fever booster vaccination. The receptors were sampled from a man aged 18 to 29 who received the YFV17D yellow fever vaccine. The CDR3 runs from the conserved cysteine through the conserved F or W. Fields, in order: J gene, D gene, V gene, clone size, CDR3 DNA, CDR3 protein. A D gene is named only where the DNA matches it firmly. A clone size is listed for some rows: how often the clone was seen (once, few, many), or a class if it is expanded.

J: TRBJ2-5
D: TRBD1
V: TRBV3-1
size: few
DNA: TGTGCCAGCAGCCTCTTGCAGGGGGAAGAGACCCAGTACTTC
CDR3: CASSLLQGEETQYF

J: TRBJ1-2
D: TRBD1
V: TRBV20-1
size: few
DNA: TGCAGTGCTAGGGGGACAGGGGGCCTCACCTATGGCTACACCTTC
CDR3: CSARGTGGLTYGYTF

J: TRBJ1-1
D: NA
V: TRBV7-6
size: few
DNA: TGTGCCAGCAGCTTAGATTCCTTTTCTGAAGCTTTCTTT
CDR3: CASSLDSFSEAFF

J: TRBJ2-2
D: TRBD1
V: TRBV11-2
size: few
DNA: TGTGCCAGCAGCTGGACAGGGAGGTCGGGGGAGCTGTTTTTT
CDR3: CASSWTGRSGELFF

J: TRBJ2-4
D: TRBD2
V: TRBV12-3/TRBV12-4
size: NA
DNA: TGTGCCAGCAGCCGGGGGGAGGCGAACATTCAGTACTTC
CDR3: CASSRGEANIQYF

J: TRBJ2-5
D: NA
V: TRBV20-1
size: few
DNA: TGCAGTGCTAGAGAGTCTTTGGGAGAGCAAGAGACCCAGTACTTC
CDR3: CSARESLGEQETQYF

J: TRBJ2-2
D: TRBD1
V: TRBV5-1
size: NA
DNA: TGCGCCAGCAGCTTGAGGGTGTCGACAGGGCCGGCGGGCACCGGGGAGCTGTTTTTT
CDR3: CASSLRVSTGPAGTGELFF

J: TRBJ2-3
D: NA
V: TRBV7-9
size: NA
DNA: TGTGCCAGCAGCCGGGACTCCACAGATACGCAGTATTTT
CDR3: CASSRDSTDTQYF

J: TRBJ2-7
D: NA
V: TRBV4-1
size: NA
DNA: TGCGCCAGCAGCCAAGTGGTAAACATGTACGAGCAGTACTTC
CDR3: CASSQVVNMYEQYF

J: TRBJ2-1
D: NA
V: TRBV6-1
size: NA
DNA: TGTGCCAGCAGTGAATTCAGGGGCGGGGGCCCAGGGTATGAGCAGTTCTTC
CDR3: CASSEFRGGGPGYEQFF

J: TRBJ2-5
D: NA
V: TRBV7-9
size: few
DNA: TGTGCCAGCAGCTTAGTGGCGGGCAGGGAGACCCAGTACTTC
CDR3: CASSLVAGRETQYF

J: TRBJ2-7
D: NA
V: TRBV7-9
size: NA
DNA: TGTGCCAGCAGCTTTACCCCCCCCGGGGTCTCCTACGAGCAGTACTTC
CDR3: CASSFTPPGVSYEQYF

J: TRBJ2-1
D: TRBD2
V: TRBV6-5
size: many
DNA: TGTGCCAGCACCCCGAATAGCGGGGGCCTCTCCTACAATGAGCAGTTCTTC
CDR3: CASTPNSGGLSYNEQFF

J: TRBJ2-7
D: TRBD2
V: TRBV10-2
size: few
DNA: TGCGCCAGTAGGACTAGCGGGGGTAGCTACGAGCAGTACTTC
CDR3: CASRTSGGSYEQYF

J: TRBJ2-7
D: TRBD1
V: TRBV7-9
size: few
DNA: TGTGCCAGCAGCTCCCCCGGGACAGCCTACGAGCAGTACTTC
CDR3: CASSSPGTAYEQYF

J: TRBJ1-4
D: NA
V: TRBV12-3/TRBV12-4
size: few
DNA: TGTGCCAGCCGTGCGGAGCCAACTAATGAAAAACTGTTTTTT
CDR3: CASRAEPTNEKLFF

J: TRBJ2-5
D: TRBD1
V: TRBV5-8
size: few
DNA: TGTGCCAGCAGCTTGACAGGGGCGGCGGCCCAGTACTTC
CDR3: CASSLTGAAAQYF

J: TRBJ2-5
D: NA
V: TRBV7-9
size: few
DNA: TGTGCCAGCAGCTTATTGGCGGTCCAAGAGACCCAGTACTTC
CDR3: CASSLLAVQETQYF

J: TRBJ2-2
D: NA
V: TRBV30
size: NA
DNA: TGTGCCTGGAGCCGACAGGGCGGGGTCACCGGGGAGCTGTTTTTT
CDR3: CAWSRQGGVTGELFF

J: TRBJ1-2
D: TRBD1
V: TRBV19
size: few
DNA: TGTGCCAGTAGTAAAGGGGACAGGGCAAACTATGGCTACACCTTC
CDR3: CASSKGDRANYGYTF

J: TRBJ1-2
D: NA
V: TRBV5-1
size: few
DNA: TGCGCCAGCAGCTTGGAATATACAGTCAGGTCTTCATATGGCTACACCTTC
CDR3: CASSLEYTVRSSYGYTF

J: TRBJ2-6
D: NA
V: TRBV4-3
size: NA
DNA: TGCGCCAGCAGCCAAGACCTGGGAGGGGCCAACGTCCTGACTTTC
CDR3: CASSQDLGGANVLTF

J: TRBJ2-2
D: TRBD1
V: TRBV4-3
size: NA
DNA: TGCGCCAGCAGAAGGACAGGCTACACCGGGGAGCTGTTTTTT
CDR3: CASRRTGYTGELFF

J: TRBJ2-3
D: TRBD1
V: TRBV7-9
size: few
DNA: TGTGCCAGCAGCCCTACGGGACAGCTCACAGATACGCAGTATTTT
CDR3: CASSPTGQLTDTQYF

J: TRBJ1-6
D: NA
V: TRBV27
size: few
DNA: TGTGCCAGCAGTTTAATTCTCTATAATTCACCCCTCCACTTT
CDR3: CASSLILYNSPLHF

J: TRBJ1-5
D: TRBD1
V: TRBV3-1
size: few
DNA: TGTGCCAGCAGCCAGACAGGGTATGGTCAGCCCCAGCATTTT
CDR3: CASSQTGYGQPQHF

J: TRBJ1-2
D: NA
V: TRBV7-2
size: few
DNA: TGTGCCAGCAGCCTAAATCAGGACTATGGCTACACCTTC
CDR3: CASSLNQDYGYTF

J: TRBJ2-5
D: TRBD1
V: TRBV29-1
size: few
DNA: TGCAGCGTCCCAGGGGGCGTACTCCAAGAGACCCAGTACTTC
CDR3: CSVPGGVLQETQYF

J: TRBJ1-1
D: NA
V: TRBV7-9
size: many
DNA: TGTGCCAGCAGCTTGAGTGGTGAAGCTTTCTTT
CDR3: CASSLSGEAFF

J: TRBJ2-1
D: TRBD1
V: TRBV7-7
size: few
DNA: TGTGCTAGCAGCTTACAGGGGGCTGGGTACAATGAGCAGTTCTTC
CDR3: CASSLQGAGYNEQFF

J: TRBJ2-3
D: NA
V: TRBV7-9
size: NA
DNA: TGTGCCAGCAGGCGGAGCGTAACGGGTGGCACAGATACGCAGTATTTT
CDR3: CASRRSVTGGTDTQYF

J: TRBJ2-5
D: NA
V: TRBV7-2
size: few
DNA: TGTGCCAGCAGCTCCCCTCAGGGGAGGTTGGAGACCCAGTACTTC
CDR3: CASSSPQGRLETQYF

J: TRBJ1-1
D: NA
V: TRBV7-2
size: NA
DNA: TGTGCCAGCAGCTCTTATACGGGCGCGGCTGCTGAAGCTTTCTTT
CDR3: CASSSYTGAAAEAFF

J: TRBJ1-1
D: TRBD1
V: TRBV27
size: many
DNA: TGTGCCAGCAGTTTTGGCAGGGGGAATGCTTTCTTT
CDR3: CASSFGRGNAFF

J: TRBJ2-1
D: TRBD1
V: TRBV29-1
size: NA
DNA: TGCAGCGTTTGGACAGGGCCCAACAATGAGCAGTTCTTC
CDR3: CSVWTGPNNEQFF

J: TRBJ2-1
D: NA
V: TRBV10-1
size: NA
DNA: TGCGCCAGCAGATCCGACAGGACTCCCTACAATGAGCAGTTCTTC
CDR3: CASRSDRTPYNEQFF

J: TRBJ2-1
D: TRBD1
V: TRBV19
size: few
DNA: TGTGCCAGTAGTATAATGTGGGACAGGGGAATCAATGAGCAGTTCTTC
CDR3: CASSIMWDRGINEQFF

J: TRBJ2-3
D: NA
V: TRBV15
size: NA
DNA: TGTGCCACCAGCGGGAATAGGAGAGCCACAGATACGCAGTATTTT
CDR3: CATSGNRRATDTQYF

J: TRBJ2-3
D: NA
V: TRBV9
size: NA
DNA: TGTGCCAGCAGCGTGGGGGACCGCCCCACAGATACGCAGTATTTT
CDR3: CASSVGDRPTDTQYF

J: TRBJ2-1
D: TRBD2
V: TRBV19
size: NA
DNA: TGTGCCAGTAGTGTCGGGACTAGCGGGGCCAATGAGCAGTTCTTC
CDR3: CASSVGTSGANEQFF

J: TRBJ2-2
D: TRBD1
V: TRBV6-5
size: NA
DNA: TGTGCCAGCAGTACCGGGACAGTGAACACCGGGGAGCTGTTTTTT
CDR3: CASSTGTVNTGELFF

J: TRBJ2-3
D: TRBD2
V: TRBV7-8
size: few
DNA: TGTGCCAGCAGCCGCCCTAGCGGTAGCACAGATACGCAGTATTTT
CDR3: CASSRPSGSTDTQYF

J: TRBJ1-6
D: NA
V: TRBV4-1
size: few
DNA: TGCGCCAGCAGCCACCCGGACGGGAATAATTCACCCCTCCACTTT
CDR3: CASSHPDGNNSPLHF

J: TRBJ2-2
D: NA
V: TRBV6-5
size: NA
DNA: TGTGCCAGCAGTATCGGGCGTAGCGATACCGGGGAGCTGTTTTTT
CDR3: CASSIGRSDTGELFF

J: TRBJ2-2
D: NA
V: TRBV7-2
size: NA
DNA: TGTGCCAGCAGCTTAGCACGGTCCATGAACACCGGGGAGCTGTTTTTT
CDR3: CASSLARSMNTGELFF

J: TRBJ1-2
D: NA
V: TRBV4-1
size: once
DNA: TGCGCCAGCAGCCAAGATCCTAGGGAATTGGGCTATGGCTACACCTTC
CDR3: CASSQDPRELGYGYTF

J: TRBJ2-1
D: NA
V: TRBV23-1
size: few
DNA: TGCGCCAGCAGTCAATCTTTTTTACAAAATGAGCAGTTCTTC
CDR3: CASSQSFLQNEQFF

J: TRBJ2-2
D: NA
V: TRBV7-6
size: few
DNA: TGTGCCAGCAGCTCCAGGGGTTCCGGGGAGCTGTTTTTT
CDR3: CASSSRGSGELFF

J: TRBJ2-5
D: NA
V: TRBV20-1
size: NA
DNA: TGCAGTGCTAGGTCCAGACAGCGAGAGACCCAGTACTTC
CDR3: CSARSRQRETQYF

J: TRBJ1-6
D: NA
V: TRBV6-1
size: many
DNA: TGTGCCAGCCCTGGTAACGCCGATAATTCACCCCTCCACTTT
CDR3: CASPGNADNSPLHF

J: TRBJ2-2
D: NA
V: TRBV9
size: many
DNA: TGTGCCAGCACGGCCCCTAACACCGGGGAGCTGTTTTTT
CDR3: CASTAPNTGELFF